This TCR beta chain was captured in a study of blood T cell repertoires in COVID-19. Overall study: The cDNA or gDNA used as material had been derived from T cells, B-cell-depleted T cells, or PBMCs.

Germline assignment: CDR1 SGHNT and CDR2 YYREEE (reference sequence). Trimming left V 6 bases short and J 4 bases short, with 16 bases between. The CDR3 loop spans 15 amino acids. Authors' processing steps: Counts of nucleated cells, estimated from reference gene primer amplification, were obtained. Repertoires were generated with immunoSEQ multiplex PCR, while TCRdb's copy carries only in-frame clones and drops some. The V and J calls and clone size come from that table; D and trimming were worked out from the DNA. The sample lists some 60,000 clones, 65% to 85% occurring once. During active infection, Seattle patients enrolled and were then monitored through disease.

The sequence derives from an older man with COVID-19, enrolled during active disease. The V gene is TRBV5-4, the J gene TRBJ1-4; maybe TRBD1 (6 bases). The sample comprised peripheral blood. The CDR3 DNA reads as TGTGCCAGCACCCTCCGTAAAGGGGGTAATGAAAAACTGTTTTTT. Its protein is CASTLRKGGNEKLFF.